These T cell receptor beta chains were read from a single sample in a study of control samples from healthy donors and cancer patients. Produced via immunoSEQ multiplex PCR; TCRdb's table is partial and in-frame only. The top ten clones hold about 18% of a sample with 100,000 to 110,000 clones, roughly 90% of them seen once. The sample consisted of blood. Every receptor here comes from a woman in her 50s in good health. The CDR3 runs from the conserved cysteine through the conserved F or W.

CDR3aa,v_gene
CASSPSSGSGANVLTF,TRBV18
CASSSAAGGLSDTQYF,TRBV11-3
CASSLGPSRYDEQFF,TRBV5-1
CASSLVAGGYNEQFF,TRBV11-2
CASSLAGRDEQFF,TRBV5-4
CASRKGPGNTIYF,TRBV12-3/TRBV12-4
CASSPGLLTDTQYF,TRBV4-3
CATSDTTSGGAGADTQYF,TRBV24-1
CASSLDRRGGGYTF,TRBV11-2
CASSYTQAQETQYF,TRBV6-2/TRBV6-3
CASSDSSGEGNEQFF,TRBV6-4